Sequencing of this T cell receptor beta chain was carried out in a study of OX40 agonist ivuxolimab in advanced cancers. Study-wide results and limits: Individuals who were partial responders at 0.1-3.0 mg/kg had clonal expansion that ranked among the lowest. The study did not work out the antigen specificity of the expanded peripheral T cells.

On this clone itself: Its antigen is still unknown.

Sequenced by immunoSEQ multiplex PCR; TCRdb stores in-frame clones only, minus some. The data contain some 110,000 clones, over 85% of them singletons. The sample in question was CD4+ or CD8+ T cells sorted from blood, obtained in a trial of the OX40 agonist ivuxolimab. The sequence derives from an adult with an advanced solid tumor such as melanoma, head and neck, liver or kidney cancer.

The CDR3 here is CASSLAGGRQETQYF. The CDR3 DNA reads as TGTGCCAGCAGCTTAGCGGGGGGGCGACAAGAGACCCAGTACTTC. This rearrangement joins TRBV7-3 to TRBJ2-5; 9 positions agree with TRBD2. V shed 2 bases, J shed 2 bases, and the junction held 3 bases outside the gene matches. The CDR3 sequence is 15 residues long. CDR1 is SGHTA, CDR2 FQGTGA, per germline.